This entry features one T cell receptor beta chain sequence. This specimen belongs to a study of cytomegalovirus exposure and HLA in healthy donors. The PCR employed 60 Vbeta primers together with 13 Jbeta primers. The protocol was immunoSEQ multiplex PCR, while the TCRdb copy is restricted to in-frame clones and leaves out a portion. The sample consists of around 130,000 clones, roughly 84% of them appearing once. Germline V gene sequence: CDR1 SGHTA, CDR2 FQGNSA. The CDR3 extends over 15 amino acids. The V gene lost 7 bases and the J gene lost 1 base, with 15 bases spanning the gap. This chain connects TRBV7-2 to TRBJ2-3, with D perhaps matching TRBD1 (6 bases). The source of this sequence is a woman under 30 in good health and CMV-seropositive. What was sequenced was PBMCs. The chain's CDR3 is CASIEGVVGTDTQYF. CDR3 bases: TGTGCCAGCATCGAGGGGGTAGTCGGCACAGATACGCAGTATTTT.